These 11 T cell receptor beta chains came from one sample sequenced in a study of shared clonotypes between healthy human individuals. The repertoire was sequenced with immunoSEQ multiplex PCR; TCRdb's copy has only in-frame clones and lacks some. The sample lists under 200,000 clones, roughly 91% occurring once. Sequenced sample: naive CD4+ T cells sorted from blood. Regarding subset: CD45RA+ positively selected. All receptors derive from a woman in her twenties or thirties in good health.

The chain recombines TRBV4-1 with TRBJ2-3; 9 positions agree with TRBD2. This CDR3 comprises 15 residues. The germline gives CDR1 MGHRA, CDR2 YSYEKL. With 5 bases clipped from V and 4 bases from J, the junction kept 7 bases outside the gene matches. The CDR3, as DNA: TGCGCCAGCAGCGATAGCGGGAGACTCTCAGATACGCAGTATTTT. It codes for CASSDSGRLSDTQYF.

The rearrangement uses TRBV2 and TRBJ2-4; 8 bases are shared with TRBD1. Trimming cost V 6 bases and J 5 bases; bases outside gene matches: 3. Looked up from germline, CDR1 is SNHLY and CDR2 is FYNNEI. The CDR3 runs 13 residues. CDR3 loop: CASSETGENIQYF. The CDR3, as DNA: TGTGCCAGCAGCGAGACAGGGGAAAACATTCAGTACTTC.

V gene TRBV28 combines with J gene TRBJ1-2; possible D gene TRBD1, 5 bases. Germline V gives CDR1 MDHEN, CDR2 SYDVKM. This CDR3 comprises 14 residues. V shed 2 bases and J shed 3 bases, with 10 bases lying between them. The CDR3: CASSLEWGHYGYTF. The CDR3 region has the DNA TGTGCCAGCAGTTTAGAATGGGGACACTATGGCTACACCTTC.

The rearrangement joins TRBV27 to TRBJ2-5, with D possibly being TRBD1 (6 bases). V shed 5 bases and J shed 5 bases, with 12 bases lying between them. The germline V gene has CDR1 MNHEY and CDR2 SMNVEV (reference sequence). This CDR3 has 13 residues. The DNA for the CDR3 is TGTGCCAGCAGTCGATACAGGGCCGAGACCCAGTACTTC. This encodes CASSRYRAETQYF.

The rearrangement links TRBV5-4 to TRBJ2-1; 11 bases fit TRBD2. This CDR3 contains 18 residues. Germline CDR1 SGHNT, CDR2 YYREEE (reference sequence). The V and J ends lost 4 bases and 1 base, in that order; junction bases with no gene match: 10. The CDR3 DNA follows: TGTGCCAGCAGCGCCACCCATCTAGCGGGAGGTTCCTACAATGAGCAGTTCTTC. Translation: CASSATHLAGGSYNEQFF.

The J gene is TRBJ1-3, the V gene TRBV28; a possible D gene is TRBD1 (6 bases). The V gene lost 6 bases and the J gene lost 4 bases, with 13 bases spanning the gap. The CDR3 contains 14 residues. Germline loops: CDR1 MDHEN, CDR2 SYDVKM. The CDR3 here is CASRTGTHGNTIYF. The CDR3 nucleotides read TGTGCCAGCAGAACCGGGACACACGGAAACACCATATATTTT.

The chain employs TRBV28 and TRBJ2-5, with D perhaps TRBD2 (6 bases). The DNA end is a closer match to TRBJ2-7, so the J assignment may be wrong. The CDR3 is 17 residues long. Germline CDR1 is MDHEN and CDR2 is SYDVKM. CDR3 in DNA: TGTGCCAGCAGTACCCTTACTCCCCGGGAGATCTCCTACGAGCAGTACTTC. Residues: CASSTLTPREISYEQYF.

The gene calls are TRBV7-2 and TRBJ2-7, with D perhaps being TRBD1 or TRBD2 (6 bases each). The CDR3 is made up of 15 amino acids. CDR1 is SGHTA, CDR2 FQGNSA, per germline. The V end was cut by 5 bases, the J end by 7 bases, with 21 bases between. CDR3 nucleotides: TGTGCCAGCAGCCAGGGGCGGGAAGGAATTCGGGAGCAGTACTTC. Amino acid sequence: CASSQGREGIREQYF.

This chain links TRBV11-2 with TRBJ1-3; 7 nucleotides align to TRBD1. The V gene's germline CDR1 is SGHAT and CDR2 FQNNGV. The V segment lost 1 base and the J segment 3 bases; nucleotides outside the gene matches: 6. The CDR3 is 16 residues long. The CDR3 reads CASSLATGFSGNTIYF. CDR3 coding DNA: TGTGCCAGCAGCTTAGCGACAGGGTTCAGTGGAAACACCATATATTTT.

The V call is TRBV5-3, the J call TRBJ1-3; 8 positions match TRBD1. TRBV5-3 is given ORF status, its function remaining uncertain. This CDR3 is 17 amino acids long. V was pared by 1 base and J by 4 bases, with 10 bases of the junction left unmatched. The CDR3: CARSLYGQGAKGNTIYF. The CDR3 nucleotides read TGTGCCAGAAGCTTGTACGGCCAGGGGGCGAAAGGAAACACCATATATTTT.

The rearrangement joins TRBV21-1 to TRBJ2-7; no DNA check was done on the table's D call, TRBD1. TRBV21-1 is a pseudogene locus. The CDR3 consists of 16 residues. The CDR3 loop reads CASSKGRGQGVGEQYF. The CDR3 region has the DNA TGTGCCAGCAGCAAGGGCCGGGGACAGGGTGTGGGCGAGCAGTACTTC.